A selection of T cell receptor beta chains follows, all from one sample in a study of CD8 T cell repertoires and HIV-1 epitope variants. Profiled with immunoSEQ multiplex PCR; TCRdb holds only in-frame clones, not every one. The profile covers a few thousand clones, with 65% appearing a single time and around 43% taken by the ten largest. No antigens are known for them. Sequenced input: cultured CD8+ T cells derived from PBMCs. These TCRs come from a male donor with HIV. Each CDR3 is given with its conserved first and last residue. A D gene is named only where the DNA matches it firmly. A row's size may be missing; if present it is once, few, many or a size class.

.	15	TRBV6-5	TRBJ1-1	.	TGTGCCAGCAGTTACTGGGTCGCCAGTCACACTGAAGCTTTCTTT	CASSYWVASHTEAFF
few	17	TRBV10-3	TRBJ1-6	TRBD1	TGTGCCATCAGTGACCGGGCAGAAGGACAGGGGAATTCACCCCTCCACTTT	CAISDRAEGQGNSPLHF
.	13	TRBV4-1	TRBJ2-4	.	TGCGCCAGCAGCCAAGGGGTGTCGGACATTCAGTACTTC	CASSQGVSDIQYF
.	15	TRBV28	TRBJ2-7	TRBD1	TGTGCCAGCAGTTTGATCCGGGACAGGGACTACGAGCAGTACTTC	CASSLIRDRDYEQYF
.	14	TRBV5-6	TRBJ2-2	.	TGTGCCAGCAGCTCTGGCCAGCCAACCGGGGAGCTGTTTTTT	CASSSGQPTGELFF
.	14	TRBV27	TRBJ2-7	.	TGTGCCAGCAGTTTATCATCAGGGAGTGACGAGCAGTACTTC	CASSLSSGSDEQYF
.	15	TRBV19	TRBJ1-4	.	TGTGCCAGTAGTACTTACCGGGACATCAATGAAAAACTGTTTTTT	CASSTYRDINEKLFF
.	17	TRBV28	TRBJ1-5	.	TGTGCCAGCAGCTCCTCGGGAGCCTCGAATGGCAATCAGCCCCAGCATTTT	CASSSSGASNGNQPQHF
.	17	TRBV5-1	TRBJ2-3	TRBD2	TGCGCCAGCAGCCCCGGTGTAGCGGGAGCTAGCACAGATACGCAGTATTTT	CASSPGVAGASTDTQYF
.	19	TRBV28	TRBJ1-5	TRBD1	TGTGCCAGCAGTTTAACCGGGACAGGGGTACGATATAGCAATCAGCCCCAGCATTTT	CASSLTGTGVRYSNQPQHF
few	13	TRBV4-2	TRBJ1-1	.	TGTGCCAGCAGCCTCGGGGGGAACACTGAAGCTTTCTTT	CASSLGGNTEAFF
once	19	TRBV4-2	TRBJ2-6	.	TGTGCCAGCAGCCAAGAGTGGCGGACTACGACGGCTGGGGCCAACGTCCTGACTTTC	CASSQEWRTTTAGANVLTF
.	14	TRBV29-1	TRBJ2-7	TRBD1	TGCAGCGTTTTGCTCGGGACAGGGTTGTACGAGCAGTACTTC	CSVLLGTGLYEQYF
.	11	TRBV2	TRBJ2-2	.	TGTGCCAGCGACCAAGGCGGGGAGCTGTTTTTT	CASDQGGELFF
.	14	TRBV6-1	TRBJ2-7	TRBD1	TGTGCCAGCAGTCGAGACAGGGATTCGGGCGAGCAGTACTTC	CASSRDRDSGEQYF
few	15	TRBV5-5	TRBJ1-1	.	TGTGCCAGCAGCTCTCTATCACAAGTAAACACTGAAGCTTTCTTT	CASSSLSQVNTEAFF
few	15	TRBV11-2	TRBJ2-7	TRBD2	TGTGCCAGCAGCTTACTTTCCGGGGGGGGGCACGAGCAGTACTTC	CASSLLSGGGHEQYF
once	15	TRBV6-5	TRBJ2-1	TRBD2	TGTGCCAGCAGTAGACTAGCGGGAGGTCTCAATGAGCAGTTCTTC	CASSRLAGGLNEQFF
.	14	TRBV28	TRBJ2-6	.	TGTGCCAGTGGGATGAACTCTGGGGCCAACGTCCTGACTTTC	CASGMNSGANVLTF
.	16	TRBV18	TRBJ2-1	TRBD2	TGTGCCAGCTCACCAGAGGAGCGGGATTGGTACAATGAGCAGTTCTTC	CASSPEERDWYNEQFF
once	16	TRBV5-1	TRBJ2-6	.	TGCGCCAGCAGACCCCGACCGAGCTCTGGGGCCAACGTCCTGACTTTC	CASRPRPSSGANVLTF
.	14	TRBV13	TRBJ1-3	TRBD1	TGTGCCAGCAGCTACAGGGGGTCTGGAAACACCATATATTTT	CASSYRGSGNTIYF
.	11	TRBV30	TRBJ2-2	.	TGTGCCTGCATGGTTTCCGGGGAGCTGTTTTTT	CACMVSGELFF
.	16	TRBV7-8	TRBJ2-1	TRBD2	TGTGCCAGCAGCTTAAGACCCAGCGGGGTCTACAATGAGCAGTTCTTC	CASSLRPSGVYNEQFF
.	16	TRBV7-9	TRBJ2-7	TRBD1	TGTGCCAGCAGCTTAGCCCGAACCGGGACAGGGTATCGGCAGTACTTC	CASSLARTGTGYRQYF
.	14	TRBV4-3	TRBJ1-6	.	TGCGCCAGCAGCCAAGGAGATGAAGGGCGGCCTCTCCACTTT	CASSQGDEGRPLHF
.	16	TRBV10-3	TRBJ2-2	TRBD1	TGTGCCATCAGTACTACAGGGGAAGGCCCCGCCGGGGAGCTGTTTTTT	CAISTTGEGPAGELFF
.	15	TRBV7-2	TRBJ2-7	TRBD2	TGTGCCAGCAGCTCCAGGGGGGGACTAGCGTACGAGCAGTACTTC	CASSSRGGLAYEQYF
.	14	TRBV19	TRBJ1-4	.	TGTGCCAGTAGTATATCCCCGAGGGGTGAAAAACTGTTTTTT	CASSISPRGEKLFF
.	13	TRBV29-1	TRBJ2-1	.	TGCAGCGTTGTCCCTGGCTCCTACAATAAGCAGTTCTTC	CSVVPGSYNKQFF
.	15	TRBV5-6	TRBJ1-5	.	TGTGCCAGCAGCTTGTCGGGGGCACTCCGGCAGCCCCAGCATTTT	CASSLSGALRQPQHF
.	18	TRBV28	TRBJ2-3	TRBD2	TGTGCCAGCAGAACAGGACTAGCGCTAAGAAAGGGGACAGATACGCAGTATTTT	CASRTGLALRKGTDTQYF
.	12	TRBV28	TRBJ2-7	.	TGTGCCAGCAGTCGTTACTTCGATGAGCAGTACTTC	CASSRYFDEQYF
.	15	TRBV7-3	TRBJ2-1	TRBD1	TGTGCCAGCAGCTTAGGGACAGGGACCTACAATGAGCAGTTCTTC	CASSLGTGTYNEQFF
.	14	TRBV11-3	TRBJ2-1	.	TGTGCCAGCAGCTTAGATTCCCGGTACAATGAGCAGTTCTTC	CASSLDSRYNEQFF
few	13	TRBV30	TRBJ2-7	.	TGTGCCTGGAGGGTAGACAACTCCTACGAGCAGTACTTC	CAWRVDNSYEQYF
.	16	TRBV7-8	TRBJ2-4	TRBD2	TGTGCCAGCAGCCCGTGGACTAGCGGGAGGGGAAACATTCAGTACTTC	CASSPWTSGRGNIQYF
.	12	TRBV2	TRBJ1-1	.	TGTGCCAGCAGTGAAGGGGGCACTGAAGCTTTCTTT	CASSEGGTEAFF
.	14	TRBV10-3	TRBJ2-7	TRBD1	TGTGCCATCAGTGTGGGAGGACAGGGGGGCGAGCAGTACTTC	CAISVGGQGGEQYF
few	16	TRBV27	TRBJ2-1	TRBD2	TGTGCCAGCAGTCTAACTAGCGGGGGCCCCTACAATGAGCAGTTCTTC	CASSLTSGGPYNEQFF
.	13	TRBV19	TRBJ2-7	.	TGTGCCAGTAGTCCCCAGGTCTGGTACGAGCAGTACTTC	CASSPQVWYEQYF
.	15	TRBV14	TRBJ1-2	.	TGTGCCAGCAGCCAAGAAACAGGGCAGAATTATGGCTACACCTTC	CASSQETGQNYGYTF
.	16	TRBV4-1	TRBJ1-1	TRBD1	TGCGCCAGCAGCCACCCCGGGACAGGGATGAACACTGAAGCTTTCTTT	CASSHPGTGMNTEAFF
few	16	TRBV28	TRBJ2-1	TRBD1	TGTGCCAGCAGTTTATCACAGGGGATATCCTACAATGAGCAGTTCTTC	CASSLSQGISYNEQFF
few	13	TRBV19	TRBJ2-1	.	TGTGCCAGTAGTATTATGTCCGACAATGAGCAGTTCTTC	CASSIMSDNEQFF